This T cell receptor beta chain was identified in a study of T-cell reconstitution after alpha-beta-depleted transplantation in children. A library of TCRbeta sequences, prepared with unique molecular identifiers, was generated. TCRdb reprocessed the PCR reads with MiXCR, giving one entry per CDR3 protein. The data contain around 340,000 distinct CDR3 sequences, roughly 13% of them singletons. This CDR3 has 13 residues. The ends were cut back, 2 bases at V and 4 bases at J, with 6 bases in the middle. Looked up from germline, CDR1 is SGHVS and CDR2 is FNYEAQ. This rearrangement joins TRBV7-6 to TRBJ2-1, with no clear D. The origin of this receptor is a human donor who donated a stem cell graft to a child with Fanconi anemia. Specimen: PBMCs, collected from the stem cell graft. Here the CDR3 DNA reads TGTGCCAGCAGCTTAAGTGGTTACAATGAGCAGTTCTTC. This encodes CASSLSGYNEQFF. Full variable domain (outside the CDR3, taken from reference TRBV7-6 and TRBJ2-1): GAGVSQSPRYKVTKRGQDVALRCDPISGHVSLYWYRQALGQGPEFLTYFNYEAQQDKSGLPNDRFSAERPEGSISTLTIQRTEQRDSAMYRCASSLSGYNEQFFGPGTRLTVL.